The next 14 T cell receptor beta chains were all read from a single sample in a study of blood T cell repertoires in COVID-19. Only in-frame clones appear in the TCRdb table, and some are missing; sequencing was by immunoSEQ multiplex PCR. This table has hundreds of thousands of clones, about 85% appearing once. The sequencing sample was made of peripheral blood. These receptors were collected from a woman between 18 and 29 years old with acute or convalescent COVID-19.

The chain carries TRBV2 and TRBJ1-4; no clear D gene. The CDR3 has 14 residues. The V end was cut by 9 bases, the J end by 2 bases, with 13 bases between. Looked up from germline, CDR1 is SNHLY and CDR2 is FYNNEI. CDR3 in amino acids: CASGRQRTNEKLFF. Here the CDR3 DNA reads TGTGCCAGTGGGAGACAACGGACTAATGAAAAACTGTTTTTT. Full variable domain (rest looked up from reference TRBV2 and TRBJ1-4): EPEVTQTPSHQVTQMGQEVILRCVPISNHLYFYWYRQILGQKVEFLVSFYNNEISEKSEIFDDQFSVERPDGSNFTLKIRSTKLEDSAMYFCASGRQRTNEKLFFGSGTQLSVL.

The chain combines TRBV4-1 with TRBJ1-1, with 7 bases that match TRBD1. The CDR3 length is 16 residues. The V gene's germline CDR1 is MGHRA and CDR2 YSYEKL. V trimming: 4 bases; J trimming: 0 bases; junction bases outside the gene matches: 8. For the CDR3, the DNA is TGCGCCAGCAGCCCGTTACTGGGACAGCTGAACACTGAAGCTTTCTTT. Encoded protein: CASSPLLGQLNTEAFF.

J is TRBJ2-1 and V is TRBV27, with 7 bases matching TRBD2. The CDR3 totals 14 residues. J was trimmed by 6 bases and V by 3 bases; bases with no gene match: 5. Germline CDR1 reads MNHEY; CDR2 reads SMNVEV (reference sequence). The CDR3, as DNA: TGTGCCAGCAGTTTTGCGGGAGTATCCAATGAGCAGTTCTTC. Its translation: CASSFAGVSNEQFF.

The CDR3 DNA reads TGTGCCAGCAGTTTCCCGTCCGGGGGCTACGAGCAGTACTTC. Protein product: CASSFPSGGYEQYF. This chain uses TRBV28 with TRBJ2-7, with D possibly being TRBD2 (6 bases). Between the trimmed V and J ends, which lost 3 bases and 3 bases, there was a span of 12 bases. The CDR3 contains 14 residues. Germline V gene data show CDR1 as MDHEN and CDR2 as SYDVKM.

This chain connects TRBV19 to TRBJ1-5, with a tentative D call TRBD1 (5 bases). Germline CDR1 reads LNHDA; CDR2 reads SQIVND (reference sequence). This CDR3 region has 15 residues. V shed 4 bases and J shed 5 bases, with 15 bases lying between them. The CDR3 spells CASSKGRVGDQPQHF. The CDR3 coding sequence is TGTGCCAGTAGTAAAGGCAGGGTAGGGGATCAGCCCCAGCATTTT.

This clone was detected once. The gene calls are TRBV11-2 and TRBJ1-2, with TRBD1 identical over 9 bases. Germline assignment: CDR1 SGHAT and CDR2 FQNNGV. The V and J ends lost 5 bases and 7 bases, in that order; junction bases with no gene match: 8. This CDR3 is built from 14 residues. The CDR3 DNA sequence: TGTGCCAGCAGCGGGGACAGGGACGCGTCTGGCTACACCTTC. Protein product: CASSGDRDASGYTF.

V gene TRBV5-1 combines with J gene TRBJ1-1; D gene ambiguous. V was cut by 4 bases and J by 5 bases, with 12 bases left in between. The CDR3 has 13 amino acids. Germline CDR1 SGHRS, CDR2 YFSETQ. CDR3 sequence: CASSPGGRTEAFF. CDR3 nucleotides: TGCGCCAGCAGCCCAGGTGGGAGGACTGAAGCTTTCTTT.

This rearrangement joins TRBV6-6 to TRBJ2-7, with 8 bases that match TRBD1. Losses at the gene ends were 4 bases for V and 4 bases for J; bases not matched to a gene: 6. This CDR3 is 14 amino acids long. Germline V lookup: CDR1 MNHNY, CDR2 SVGAGI (reference sequence). The CDR3 loop is CASSFTGGIYEQYF. CDR3 coding DNA: TGTGCCAGCAGTTTTACAGGGGGAATTTACGAGCAGTACTTC.

This chain uses TRBV4-1 with TRBJ1-5, with 7 bases fitting TRBD1. V dropped 2 bases and J dropped 5; count of bases not matched to a gene: 3. Germline assignment: CDR1 MGHRA and CDR2 YSYEKL. The CDR3 length is 14 residues. The CDR3 DNA is TGCGCCAGCAGCCAAAACAGGGGCGATCAGCCCCAGCATTTT. Protein product: CASSQNRGDQPQHF.

The genes are TRBV9 and TRBJ1-2; 7 bases agree with TRBD1. CDR1 and CDR2 (germline): SGDLS, YYNGEE. CDR3 length equals 16 residues. J gave up 1 base and V 4 bases, and 10 bases lay outside the gene matches. The CDR3 DNA reads as TGTGCCAGCAGCCCTCGGACAGGAGTAATTAACTATGGCTACACCTTC. Protein: CASSPRTGVINYGYTF.

The chain employs TRBV5-4 and TRBJ2-7; 7 bases fit TRBD1. The CDR3 runs to 15 residues. The germline V gene encodes CDR1 SGHNT and CDR2 YYREEE (reference sequence). After removal of 4 bases from V and 1 base from J, the junction contained 8 bases not matched to a gene. The CDR3 loop is CASSTTGQSSYEQYF. The DNA of the CDR3 is TGTGCCAGCAGCACTACGGGACAGAGTTCCTACGAGCAGTACTTC.

The chain is built from TRBV14 and TRBJ1-1, with 12 bases fitting TRBD1. Trimming at V came to 1 base and at J to 7 bases, leaving 4 bases not matched to a gene. This CDR3 contains 15 residues. The germline V gene encodes CDR1 SGHDN and CDR2 FVKESK. The CDR3 DNA reads TGTGCCAGCAGCCAAGTAGGGACAGGGGGCCTTGAAGCTTTCTTT. It codes for CASSQVGTGGLEAFF.

This chain uses TRBV6-5 with TRBJ2-3; D is unresolved. Germline CDR1 is MNHEY and CDR2 is SVGAGI. Trimming stripped 2 bases from V and 2 bases from J, with 8 bases between. The length of the CDR3 is 14 residues. This CDR3 reads CASSYASLTDTQYF. The CDR3 DNA follows: TGTGCCAGCAGTTACGCGTCCCTCACAGATACGCAGTATTTT.

This sequence joins TRBV29-1 and TRBJ1-2, with D perhaps TRBD1 (5 bases). Deletions cut 4 bases from V and 0 bases from J, with 9 bases between. Germline assignment: CDR1 SQVTM and CDR2 ANQGSEA. There are 13 residues in the CDR3. Here the CDR3 reads CSVVRGANYGYTF. The CDR3 DNA is TGCAGCGTTGTTCGGGGGGCTAACTATGGCTACACCTTC. Using reference TRBV29-1 and TRBJ1-2 for the parts outside the CDR3, the full variable domain is SAVISQKPSRDICQRGTSLTIQCQVDSQVTMMFWYRQQPGQSLTLIATANQGSEATYESGFVIDKFPISRPNLTFSTLTVSNMSPEDSSIYLCSVVRGANYGYTFGSGTRLTVV.